This is a list of T cell receptor beta chains from one sample in a study of cytomegalovirus exposure and HLA in healthy donors. TCRdb's table, derived via immunoSEQ multiplex PCR, lists solely in-frame clones and lacks some. The sample consists of roughly 100,000 clones, about 94% of them appearing once. The sequenced sample consisted of PBMCs. The receptors stem from a young woman in good health and CMV-seronegative. The CDR3 runs from the conserved cysteine through the conserved F or W. The order of the fields is CDR3 DNA, CDR3 protein, J gene, V gene, D gene, clone size. D genes are given only for firm matches. The listing skips clone size in some rows; elsewhere it reads once, few, many or a size class.

cdr3_nt: TGTGCCTGGAGTTCGACCCGGACTAGCGGGAGCTGGAGCTCCTACAATGAGCAGTTCTTC; cdr3_aa: CAWSSTRTSGSWSSYNEQFF; j_call: TRBJ2-1; v_call: TRBV30; d_call: TRBD2; clone_size: .
cdr3_nt: TGCGCCAGCAGCCACCAAGGGACTTACGAGCAGTACTTC; cdr3_aa: CASSHQGTYEQYF; j_call: TRBJ2-7; v_call: TRBV4-3; d_call: .; clone_size: once
cdr3_nt: TGCGCCAGCAGCCAAGATCCGGGAGGCTTGGGCTACGAGCAGTACTTC; cdr3_aa: CASSQDPGGLGYEQYF; j_call: TRBJ2-7; v_call: TRBV4-1; d_call: TRBD2; clone_size: .
cdr3_nt: TGCGCCAGCAGCCTGAGGGAGAATCCCGGGGAGCTGTTTTTT; cdr3_aa: CASSLRENPGELFF; j_call: TRBJ2-2; v_call: TRBV5-1; d_call: .; clone_size: .
cdr3_nt: TGTGCCAGCAGCTTAGGCTGGGGCCAGGACACAGATACGCAGTATTTT; cdr3_aa: CASSLGWGQDTDTQYF; j_call: TRBJ2-3; v_call: TRBV7-2; d_call: .; clone_size: .
cdr3_nt: TGCGCCAGCAGCGTCGACTCTTACACCTACGAGCAGTACTTC; cdr3_aa: CASSVDSYTYEQYF; j_call: TRBJ2-7; v_call: TRBV5-1; d_call: .; clone_size: .
cdr3_nt: TGTGCCAGCAGCCCCCACCCGGGGGGGCCTTACAATGAGCAGTTCTTC; cdr3_aa: CASSPHPGGPYNEQFF; j_call: TRBJ2-1; v_call: TRBV9; d_call: TRBD2; clone_size: once
cdr3_nt: TGCGCCAGCAGCGAAACAGGGGGAGTCGGCGGGGAGCTGTTTTTT; cdr3_aa: CASSETGGVGGELFF; j_call: TRBJ2-2; v_call: TRBV5-1; d_call: TRBD1; clone_size: .
cdr3_nt: TGTGCCAGTACTCACCGGGGGGTGAGCTATGGCTACACCTTC; cdr3_aa: CASTHRGVSYGYTF; j_call: TRBJ1-2; v_call: TRBV19; d_call: .; clone_size: .
cdr3_nt: TGTGCCAGCAGTTACCACAGGTGGTACGAGCAGTACTTC; cdr3_aa: CASSYHRWYEQYF; j_call: TRBJ2-7; v_call: TRBV6-6; d_call: .; clone_size: .
cdr3_nt: TGTGCCCTCGGACAGGCCTACGAGCAGTACTTC; cdr3_aa: CALGQAYEQYF; j_call: TRBJ2-7; v_call: TRBV2; d_call: TRBD1; clone_size: .
cdr3_nt: TGTGCCAGCTCACCATCCGAGGACAACGAGCAGTACTTC; cdr3_aa: CASSPSEDNEQYF; j_call: TRBJ2-7; v_call: TRBV18; d_call: .; clone_size: .
cdr3_nt: TGTGCCAGCAGCTTGGCCGCGCCAGGGTGGAACACTGAAGCTTTCTTT; cdr3_aa: CASSLAAPGWNTEAFF; j_call: TRBJ1-1; v_call: TRBV5-5; d_call: .; clone_size: .
cdr3_nt: TGTGCCAGCACCCCATCATACGGTCAGGGTGGCTACACCTTC; cdr3_aa: CASTPSYGQGGYTF; j_call: TRBJ1-2; v_call: TRBV7-2; d_call: .; clone_size: .
cdr3_nt: TGCGCCAGCAGTGGGACAGGGGGCGAAAAGCAGTACTTC; cdr3_aa: CASSGTGGEKQYF; j_call: TRBJ2-7; v_call: TRBV5-1; d_call: TRBD1; clone_size: .
cdr3_nt: TGTGCCAGCAGTGCAACAGGGTCAGCTAACTATGGCTACACCTTC; cdr3_aa: CASSATGSANYGYTF; j_call: TRBJ1-2; v_call: TRBV25-1; d_call: .; clone_size: once
cdr3_nt: TGTGCCAGCAGCGGCCCACCGACAAACCACTACGAGCAGTACTTC; cdr3_aa: CASSGPPTNHYEQYF; j_call: TRBJ2-7; v_call: TRBV9; d_call: .; clone_size: .
cdr3_nt: TGTGCCAGCAGTGAAGCGGACAGGTGGCTCTATGGCTACACCTTC; cdr3_aa: CASSEADRWLYGYTF; j_call: TRBJ1-2; v_call: TRBV6-1; d_call: TRBD1; clone_size: .
cdr3_nt: TGTGCCAGCAGCGGTGCGGCGGGGTCGGCTTTCTTT; cdr3_aa: CASSGAAGSAFF; j_call: TRBJ1-1; v_call: TRBV7-2; d_call: .; clone_size: .
cdr3_nt: TGTGCCAGCAGCTTAGGTCCGGGACAGGGAGGCACTGAAGCTTTCTTT; cdr3_aa: CASSLGPGQGGTEAFF; j_call: TRBJ1-1; v_call: TRBV7-2; d_call: TRBD1; clone_size: .
cdr3_nt: TGCGCCAGCAGCTTGGGACTAGCGGACACAGATACGCAGTATTTT; cdr3_aa: CASSLGLADTDTQYF; j_call: TRBJ2-3; v_call: TRBV5-1; d_call: TRBD2; clone_size: .
cdr3_nt: TGCAGCGTTGAAGATCTCACCGGGACAAGCGGAGGAGGCAGCTACACCTTC; cdr3_aa: CSVEDLTGTSGGGSYTF; j_call: TRBJ1-2; v_call: TRBV29-1; d_call: .; clone_size: .
cdr3_nt: TGTGCCAGCAACCCCGAGCACTTCATGAACACTGAAGCTTTCTTT; cdr3_aa: CASNPEHFMNTEAFF; j_call: TRBJ1-1; v_call: TRBV7-8; d_call: .; clone_size: .
cdr3_nt: TGTGCCAGTAGTATTGGCGGGACAGTGAGATCCTACGAGCAGTACTTC; cdr3_aa: CASSIGGTVRSYEQYF; j_call: TRBJ2-7; v_call: TRBV19; d_call: .; clone_size: .
cdr3_nt: TGTGCCAGCAGCACTCATCCCGTCCCAAGCATGTCATTCTTT; cdr3_aa: CASSTHPVPSMSFF; j_call: TRBJ1-1; v_call: TRBV27; d_call: .; clone_size: .
cdr3_nt: TGTGCCAGCAGCCCCCCGGGACTCTTCGATGAGCAGTTCTTC; cdr3_aa: CASSPPGLFDEQFF; j_call: TRBJ2-1; v_call: TRBV5-5; d_call: .; clone_size: .
cdr3_nt: TGTGCCAGCAGTGACTCGGCGGGGGGCGGCACAGATACGCAGTATTTT; cdr3_aa: CASSDSAGGGTDTQYF; j_call: TRBJ2-3; v_call: TRBV6-4; d_call: TRBD2; clone_size: .
cdr3_nt: TGTGCCAGCAGCTTGGGCAGAGGAGGGGATGGCTACACCTTC; cdr3_aa: CASSLGRGGDGYTF; j_call: TRBJ1-2; v_call: TRBV5-6; d_call: .; clone_size: once
cdr3_nt: TGCAGCGTGGACAGGGGAGAGGGCACAGATACGCAGTATTTT; cdr3_aa: CSVDRGEGTDTQYF; j_call: TRBJ2-3; v_call: TRBV29-1; d_call: TRBD1; clone_size: .
cdr3_nt: TGTGCCAGCAGTCTAGGGACAGCTTCCTACGAGCAGTACTTC; cdr3_aa: CASSLGTASYEQYF; j_call: TRBJ2-7; v_call: TRBV27; d_call: TRBD1; clone_size: .
cdr3_nt: TGTGCCAGCAAAAAGGGGTTCTCCTACGAGCAGTACTTC; cdr3_aa: CASKKGFSYEQYF; j_call: TRBJ2-7; v_call: TRBV2; d_call: .; clone_size: .
cdr3_nt: TGTGCCAGCAGTTACTCGTTCCAGACTACCTATGGCTACACCTTC; cdr3_aa: CASSYSFQTTYGYTF; j_call: TRBJ1-2; v_call: TRBV6-5; d_call: .; clone_size: once
cdr3_nt: TGTGCCAGCAGGCCGCGTCCTGAAGTAGCCGGGGAGCTGTTTTTT; cdr3_aa: CASRPRPEVAGELFF; j_call: TRBJ2-2; v_call: TRBV27; d_call: .; clone_size: .
cdr3_nt: TGTGCTAGTGGTTCTGGACAGGGTACCGAAAAACTGTTTTTT; cdr3_aa: CASGSGQGTEKLFF; j_call: TRBJ1-4; v_call: TRBV12-5; d_call: TRBD1; clone_size: .
cdr3_nt: TGCGCCAGCAGCTTGGGACAGGGTGGGTTTTACACTGAAGCTTTCTTT; cdr3_aa: CASSLGQGGFYTEAFF; j_call: TRBJ1-1; v_call: TRBV4-1; d_call: TRBD1; clone_size: .
cdr3_nt: TGTGCCAGCAGCTATCAACGGGAGGTAGTAGCTGCTGAGCAGTTCTTC; cdr3_aa: CASSYQREVVAAEQFF; j_call: TRBJ2-1; v_call: TRBV4-2; d_call: TRBD2; clone_size: once
cdr3_nt: TGTGCCAGCAGCCCGTCCGGGGGGCCGGGCTATGGCTACACCTTC; cdr3_aa: CASSPSGGPGYGYTF; j_call: TRBJ1-2; v_call: TRBV11-1; d_call: .; clone_size: .
cdr3_nt: TGTGCCAGCAGGAGGGGGAGCACAGATACGCAGTATTTT; cdr3_aa: CASRRGSTDTQYF; j_call: TRBJ2-3; v_call: TRBV9; d_call: .; clone_size: .
cdr3_nt: TGTGCCAGCAGCCAGATCCGGACTAGCTTCACAGATACGCAGTATTTT; cdr3_aa: CASSQIRTSFTDTQYF; j_call: TRBJ2-3; v_call: TRBV14; d_call: TRBD2; clone_size: .
cdr3_nt: TGTGCCAGCAGCTTTCTCCCAGCGGGAGGGCCAGAGACCCAGTACTTC; cdr3_aa: CASSFLPAGGPETQYF; j_call: TRBJ2-5; v_call: TRBV27; d_call: TRBD2; clone_size: .
cdr3_nt: TGTGCCAGTAGTATAGGACAGGACCCCACAGATACGCAGTATTTT; cdr3_aa: CASSIGQDPTDTQYF; j_call: TRBJ2-3; v_call: TRBV19; d_call: .; clone_size: .
cdr3_nt: TGTGCCAGCAGCTTGGCCCGGCTAGCCCTGACAGATACGCAGTATTTT; cdr3_aa: CASSLARLALTDTQYF; j_call: TRBJ2-3; v_call: TRBV5-6; d_call: .; clone_size: once
cdr3_nt: TGCAGCGTGACCGGAGGGTCTGCGGATACGCAGTATTTT; cdr3_aa: CSVTGGSADTQYF; j_call: TRBJ2-3; v_call: TRBV29-1; d_call: .; clone_size: .
cdr3_nt: TGTGCCAGCAGTACCCGGGATAGCGGCTCATACGAGCAGTACTTC; cdr3_aa: CASSTRDSGSYEQYF; j_call: TRBJ2-7; v_call: TRBV7-9; d_call: .; clone_size: .
cdr3_nt: TGTGCCAGTAGTATTTTCTTGAGCTCCTACAATGAGCAGTTCTTC; cdr3_aa: CASSIFLSSYNEQFF; j_call: TRBJ2-1; v_call: TRBV19; d_call: .; clone_size: .
cdr3_nt: TGTGCCAGCAGCGGACTAGCGGGAGTGGGCTACGAGCAGTACTTC; cdr3_aa: CASSGLAGVGYEQYF; j_call: TRBJ2-7; v_call: TRBV7-6; d_call: TRBD2; clone_size: .
cdr3_nt: TGTGCCAGCAGCGTAGTGCCACTTCTAGGCGAGCAGTACTTC; cdr3_aa: CASSVVPLLGEQYF; j_call: TRBJ2-7; v_call: TRBV9; d_call: .; clone_size: .
cdr3_nt: TGTGCCAGCAGCTTCACGGCAGGCCCGAGGGGCACAGATACGCAGTATTTT; cdr3_aa: CASSFTAGPRGTDTQYF; j_call: TRBJ2-3; v_call: TRBV11-2; d_call: .; clone_size: .
cdr3_nt: TGTGCCAGCAGTGAAGCGGGGGGCACAGATACGCAGTATTTT; cdr3_aa: CASSEAGGTDTQYF; j_call: TRBJ2-3; v_call: TRBV6-4; d_call: TRBD2; clone_size: once
cdr3_nt: TGCGCCAGCAGCCAAGATCGGGCGGGTGCCTCTGGAAACACCATATATTTT; cdr3_aa: CASSQDRAGASGNTIYF; j_call: TRBJ1-3; v_call: TRBV4-3; d_call: .; clone_size: .
cdr3_nt: TGTGCAAGTCGCTTAGAATGCTTGGACAGGGGCCCACACTTC; cdr3_aa: CASRLECLDRGPHF; j_call: TRBJ1-2; v_call: TRBV12-2; d_call: .; clone_size: .
cdr3_nt: TGCAGCGTGCCTGGCGGGGCGCTAGCAGCCGGGGAGCTGTTTTTT; cdr3_aa: CSVPGGALAAGELFF; j_call: TRBJ2-2; v_call: TRBV29-1; d_call: .; clone_size: .
cdr3_nt: TGCAGCGTTGAATCGGGACAAGCCGGAACTGAAGCTTTCTTT; cdr3_aa: CSVESGQAGTEAFF; j_call: TRBJ1-1; v_call: TRBV29-1; d_call: .; clone_size: .
cdr3_nt: TGTGCCAGCAGTTACTCGGGGGGCCAAGAGACCCAGTACTTC; cdr3_aa: CASSYSGGQETQYF; j_call: TRBJ2-5; v_call: TRBV6-6; d_call: .; clone_size: .
cdr3_nt: TGCGCCAGCAGCCACGGTGGTGGAGATACGCAGTATTTT; cdr3_aa: CASSHGGGDTQYF; j_call: TRBJ2-3; v_call: TRBV4-3; d_call: .; clone_size: once
cdr3_nt: TGTGCCAGCAGCCCCCGGAACAAACTAGCCTGGAAACTGTTTTTT; cdr3_aa: CASSPRNKLAWKLFF; j_call: TRBJ1-4; v_call: TRBV7-9; d_call: .; clone_size: once
cdr3_nt: TGTGCCAGCAGTGCCCAACTAGCGGCCCTGAACACCGGGGAGCTGTTTTTT; cdr3_aa: CASSAQLAALNTGELFF; j_call: TRBJ2-2; v_call: TRBV6-1; d_call: TRBD2; clone_size: .
cdr3_nt: TGTGCCAGCAGCGTGTCAGGCGCATACGAGCAGTACTTC; cdr3_aa: CASSVSGAYEQYF; j_call: TRBJ2-7; v_call: TRBV9; d_call: .; clone_size: .
cdr3_nt: TGCAGCGTTGAAACAGGGGGCCGTATCAATGAGCAGTTCTTC; cdr3_aa: CSVETGGRINEQFF; j_call: TRBJ2-1; v_call: TRBV29-1; d_call: TRBD1; clone_size: .